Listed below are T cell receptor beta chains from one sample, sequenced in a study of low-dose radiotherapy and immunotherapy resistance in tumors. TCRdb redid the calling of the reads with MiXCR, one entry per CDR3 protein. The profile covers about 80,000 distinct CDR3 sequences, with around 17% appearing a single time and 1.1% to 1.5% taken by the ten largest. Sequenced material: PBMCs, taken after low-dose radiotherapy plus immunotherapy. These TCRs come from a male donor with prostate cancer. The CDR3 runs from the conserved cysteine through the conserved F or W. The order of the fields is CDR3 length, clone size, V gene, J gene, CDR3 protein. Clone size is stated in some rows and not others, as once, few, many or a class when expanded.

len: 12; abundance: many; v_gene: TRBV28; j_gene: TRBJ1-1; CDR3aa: CASSFGDTEAFF
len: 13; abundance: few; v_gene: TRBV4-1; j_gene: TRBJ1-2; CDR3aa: CASSQDTSSGYTF
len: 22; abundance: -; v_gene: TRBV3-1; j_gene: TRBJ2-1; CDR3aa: CASSQDLPISAGGASGHNEQFF
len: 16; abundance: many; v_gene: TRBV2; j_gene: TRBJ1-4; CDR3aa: CASNRDAGKPNEKLFF
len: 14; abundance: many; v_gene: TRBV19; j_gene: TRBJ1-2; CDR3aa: CASSILAGGSGYTF
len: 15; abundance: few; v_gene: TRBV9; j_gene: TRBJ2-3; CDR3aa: CASSVGPAVTDTQYF
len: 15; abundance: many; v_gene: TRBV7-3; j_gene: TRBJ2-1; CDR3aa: CASSLTQGLYNEQFF
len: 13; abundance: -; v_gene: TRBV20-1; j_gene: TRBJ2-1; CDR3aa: CSQVPTGGNEQFF
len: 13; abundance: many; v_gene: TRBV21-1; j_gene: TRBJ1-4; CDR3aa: CVGEAGTNEKLFF
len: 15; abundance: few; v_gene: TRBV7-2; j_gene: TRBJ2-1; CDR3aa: CASSLRGELYNEQFF
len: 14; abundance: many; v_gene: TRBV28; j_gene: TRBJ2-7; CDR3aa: CAGRWHTLPSEQYF
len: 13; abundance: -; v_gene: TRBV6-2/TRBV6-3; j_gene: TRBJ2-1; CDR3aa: CASRGQGADEQFF
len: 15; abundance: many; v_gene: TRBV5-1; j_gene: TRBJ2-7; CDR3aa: CASTKVTSATYEQYF
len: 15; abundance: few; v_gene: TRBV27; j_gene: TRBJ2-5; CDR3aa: CSSAAEGLYGETQYF
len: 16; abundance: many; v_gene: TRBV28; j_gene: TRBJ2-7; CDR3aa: CASSLAAAASSYEQYF
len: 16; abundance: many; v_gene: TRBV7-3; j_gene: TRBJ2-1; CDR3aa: CASSLTGVSSYNEQFF
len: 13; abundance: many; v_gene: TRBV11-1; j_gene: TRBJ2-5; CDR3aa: CASSYNAGETQYF
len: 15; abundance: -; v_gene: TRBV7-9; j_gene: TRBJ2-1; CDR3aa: CASSFGQGMYNEQFF
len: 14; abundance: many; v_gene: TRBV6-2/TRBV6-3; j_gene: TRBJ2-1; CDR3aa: CASTKPSGGGEQFF
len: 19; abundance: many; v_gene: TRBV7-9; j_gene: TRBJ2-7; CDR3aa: CASSLDPGLAGAPSYEQYF
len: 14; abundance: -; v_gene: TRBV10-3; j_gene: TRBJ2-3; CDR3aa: CAITSGTSTDTQYF
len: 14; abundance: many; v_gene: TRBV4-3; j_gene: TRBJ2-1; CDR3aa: CASSQEARGNEQFF
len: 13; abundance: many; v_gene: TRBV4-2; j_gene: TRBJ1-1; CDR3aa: CASSQGTYTEAFF
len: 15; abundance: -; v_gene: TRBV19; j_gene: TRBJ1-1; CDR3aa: CASSMTQAMGTEAFF
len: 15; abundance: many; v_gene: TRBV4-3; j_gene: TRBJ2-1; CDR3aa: CASSQEPSGSNEQFF
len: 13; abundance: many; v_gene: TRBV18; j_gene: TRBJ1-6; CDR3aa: CASSPGQYSPLHF
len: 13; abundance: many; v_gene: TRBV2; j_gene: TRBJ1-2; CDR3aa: CASSPTENYGYTF
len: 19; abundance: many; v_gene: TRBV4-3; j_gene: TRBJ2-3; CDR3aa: CASSQDRLAGGRSTDTQYF